This passage covers 14 T cell receptor beta chains from one sample sequenced in a study of T-cell memory formation after mild COVID-19. TCRdb redid the calling of the 5' RACE reads with MiXCR, one entry per CDR3 protein. The data show around 150,000 distinct CDR3 sequences, approximately 10% seen once. Sequencing was done on a sample of PBMCs or a T cell subset sorted from them (not recorded which). The receptors shown here come from a man in his late teens or twenties who had mild COVID-19 (a few samples of this study predate the infection). Cell type and time point are not known.

The chain employs TRBV27 and TRBJ2-1; the D is unclear. CDR1 MNHEY and CDR2 SMNVEV come from the germline V gene (reference sequence). The CDR3 loop spans 16 amino acids. The V end was cut by 6 bases, the J end by 0 bases, with 15 bases between. Here the CDR3 reads CASSTQTGYSYNEQFF. The CDR3 coding sequence is TGTGCCAGCAGCACTCAGACTGGGTACTCCTACAATGAGCAGTTCTTC.

The chain joins TRBV6-6 to TRBJ2-2, with 9 nucleotides matching TRBD1. J lost 1 base, V lost 8 bases, and 2 bases had no gene match. Germline V lookup: CDR1 MNHNY, CDR2 SVGAGI (reference sequence). The CDR3 covers 14 residues. CDR3 bases: TGTGCCAGCTTGGGACAGGGGAACACCGGGGAGCTGTTTTTT. Translation gives CASLGQGNTGELFF.

This clonotype was observed many times. This sequence joins TRBV18 and TRBJ1-1, with TRBD1 matching over 8 bases. V gave up 3 bases and J gave up 6 bases; unmatched junction bases: 0. The CDR3 has 12 residues. Germline V lookup: CDR1 KGHSH, CDR2 LQKENI. DNA of the CDR3: TGTGCCAGCTCACCGGACAGGGCTGAAGCTTTCTTT. Residues: CASSPDRAEAFF.

This clonotype was counted a few times. This chain uses TRBV14 with TRBJ2-7; the D gene is possibly TRBD2 (5 bases). Deletions cut 3 bases from V and 2 bases from J, with 20 bases between. Germline CDR1 SGHDN, CDR2 FVKESK. The CDR3 totals 17 residues. For the CDR3, the DNA is TGTGCCAGCAGCCAGTACCTCGGTCGGGCGGGTACCTACGAGCAGTACTTC. This translates into CASSQYLGRAGTYEQYF.

This clonotype was seen only a few times. V is TRBV5-1 and J is TRBJ1-3; 8 nucleotides agree with TRBD1. Germline V CDR1 and CDR2: SGHRS, YFSETQ. The CDR3 length is 15 residues. Unmatched junction bases numbered 8, after V lost 5 bases and J lost 4 bases. For the CDR3, the DNA is TGCGCCAGCAGTTCAACAGGGGGTTCGGGAAACACCATATATTTT. Its protein is CASSSTGGSGNTIYF.

This clonotype was seen repeatedly, ten times or more. This sequence joins TRBV6-2 or TRBV6-3 and TRBJ1-1; D possibly corresponds to TRBD1 (5 bases). The germline gives CDR1 MNHEY, CDR2 SVGEGT. The CDR3 covers 13 residues. V was shortened by 1 base and J by 9 bases, with 12 bases between the two germline ends. CDR3 sequence (DNA): TGTGCCAGCAGTTACTATACCAGGGAGAAAGCTTTCTTT. Translated, it gives CASSYYTREKAFF.

This clonotype was seen many times. The chain links TRBV3-1 to TRBJ2-4, with a tentative D call TRBD2 (7 bases). Germline V gene sequence: CDR1 LGHDT, CDR2 YNNKEL (reference sequence). This CDR3 comprises 18 residues. Trimming took off 2 bases at V and 0 bases at J, with 17 bases between the two ends. The CDR3: CASSQTAGAHLAKNIQYF. CDR3 coding DNA: TGTGCCAGCAGCCAAACGGCGGGGGCCCACTTAGCCAAAAACATTCAGTACTTC. Filled out from reference TRBV3-1 and TRBJ2-4, the complete variable domain reads DTAVSQTPKYLVTQMGNDKSIKCEQNLGHDTMYWYKQDSKKFLKIMFSYNNKELIINETVPNRFSPKSPDKAHLNLHINSLELGDSAVYFCASSQTAGAHLAKNIQYFGAGTRLSVL.

This clonotype was seen only a few times. The J gene is TRBJ1-2, the V gene TRBV12-3 or TRBV12-4, with D perhaps TRBD1 (5 bases). The CDR3 runs to 14 residues. Trimming took 3 bases from V and 1 from J, leaving 9 bases between them. The CDR3 region is CASSFGHFNYGYTF. The CDR3 nucleotides are TGTGCCAGCAGTTTCGGACATTTTAACTATGGCTACACCTTC.

In its sample, this clonotype was seen a few times. V gene TRBV19 combines with J gene TRBJ1-2; no definite D call. The CDR3 loop spans 16 amino acids. CDR1 and CDR2 (germline): LNHDA, SQIVND (reference sequence). V lost 7 bases to trimming and J lost 4 bases, with 22 bases between them. DNA for the CDR3: TGTGCCAGTAAGGGAAGGAGGAGAACCCTAACCTATGGCTACACCTTC. Translating gives CASKGRRRTLTYGYTF.

As to this clonotype: Given a much more abundant clone one base away, this may be a read error. The chain joins TRBV5-4 to TRBJ2-1; D gene ambiguous. V gave up 0 bases and J gave up 9 bases, with 4 bases separating them. The length of the CDR3 is 11 residues. The germline gives CDR1 SGHNT, CDR2 YYREEE (reference sequence). As DNA, the CDR3 is TGTGCCAGCAGCTTGGGCAGTGAGCAGTTCTTC. Its translation: CASSLGSEQFF.

This clonotype was seen a handful of times. The rearrangement joins TRBV6-6 to TRBJ2-7; possibly TRBD1 for D (6 bases). Germline V CDR1 and CDR2: MNHNY, SVGAGI (reference sequence). CDR3 length: 14 residues. Trimming removed 8 bases at V and 0 bases at J, with 14 bases between. CDR3 region: CASDSRDTSYEQYF. CDR3 DNA sequence: TGTGCCAGCGATTCTCGGGACACCTCCTACGAGCAGTACTTC.

This clonotype showed up just a few times. The gene calls are TRBV7-2 and TRBJ2-7; the match to TRBD1 covers 10 bases. The CDR3 runs 19 residues. V shed 4 bases, J shed 4 bases, and the junction held 19 bases outside the gene matches. Per the germline V gene, CDR1 is SGHTA and CDR2 is FQGNSA. This CDR3 reads CASSSHTTVGTGAMYEQYF. CDR3 bases: TGTGCCAGCAGCTCGCACACCACCGTCGGGACAGGGGCGATGTACGAGCAGTACTTC.

This clonotype was seen repeatedly, ten times or more. V is TRBV29-1 and J is TRBJ2-5; D possibly matches TRBD1 or TRBD2 (6 bases each). The germline CDR1 and CDR2 sequences are SQVTM and ANQGSEA. Trimming took off 6 bases at V and 5 bases at J, with 16 bases between the two ends. CDR3 length equals 13 residues. This CDR3 reads CSVAGGGRETQYF. The DNA for the CDR3 is TGCAGCGTGGCTGGTGGGGGGCGGGAGACCCAGTACTTC.

This clonotype has more than one count but fewer than ten. V is TRBV24-1 and J is TRBJ2-3; 11 bases match TRBD2. The CDR3 has 14 residues. J lost 4 bases, V lost 5 bases, and 1 base had no gene match. Per the germline V gene, CDR1 is KGHDR and CDR2 is SFDVKD. This CDR3 is CATSGSGGADTQYF. CDR3 in DNA: TGTGCCACCAGTGGTAGCGGGGGGGCAGATACGCAGTATTTT.